Presented here are 3 T cell receptor beta chains from one specimen sequenced in a study of shared clonotypes between healthy human individuals. Here immunoSEQ multiplex PCR was the method, and the copy in TCRdb shows in-frame clones only, minus some. Altogether over 700,000 clones are present, roughly two thirds being singletons, with the ten largest covering 1.8%. Sequenced input: memory CD4+ T cells sorted from blood. Subset denoted: CD45RA-negative fraction. The receptor source for this set is a woman in her twenties or thirties in good health.

The rearrangement joins TRBV28 to TRBJ2-7; no definite D call. There are 9 residues in the CDR3. Germline CDR1 and CDR2: MDHEN and SYDVKM. The V end lost 8 bases, the J end lost 13 bases, and 12 bases lay between the germline ends. CDR3 DNA: TGTGCCAGCCCGCGACATTCATACTTC. Its translation is CASPRHSYF.

V usage is TRBV29-1 and J usage is TRBJ1-2; 9 bases are shared with TRBD1. After removal of 4 bases from V and 0 bases from J, the junction contained 6 bases not matched to a gene. The CDR3 has 15 residues. CDR1 SQVTM and CDR2 ANQGSEA come from the germline V gene. The DNA for the CDR3 is TGCAGCGTTGCTACAGGGGGCTACGCTAACTATGGCTACACCTTC. Residues: CSVATGGYANYGYTF.

This clone was recorded only once. The V call is TRBV5-1, the J call TRBJ1-1; 10 bases match TRBD1. The length of the CDR3 is 15 residues. The germline V gene has CDR1 SGHRS and CDR2 YFSETQ. The trim removed 4 bases at V and 5 bases at J, leaving 8 bases unmatched. DNA for the CDR3: TGCGCCAGCAGCGTCCCGGGACAGGGGAAGACTGAAGCTTTCTTT. This encodes CASSVPGQGKTEAFF.